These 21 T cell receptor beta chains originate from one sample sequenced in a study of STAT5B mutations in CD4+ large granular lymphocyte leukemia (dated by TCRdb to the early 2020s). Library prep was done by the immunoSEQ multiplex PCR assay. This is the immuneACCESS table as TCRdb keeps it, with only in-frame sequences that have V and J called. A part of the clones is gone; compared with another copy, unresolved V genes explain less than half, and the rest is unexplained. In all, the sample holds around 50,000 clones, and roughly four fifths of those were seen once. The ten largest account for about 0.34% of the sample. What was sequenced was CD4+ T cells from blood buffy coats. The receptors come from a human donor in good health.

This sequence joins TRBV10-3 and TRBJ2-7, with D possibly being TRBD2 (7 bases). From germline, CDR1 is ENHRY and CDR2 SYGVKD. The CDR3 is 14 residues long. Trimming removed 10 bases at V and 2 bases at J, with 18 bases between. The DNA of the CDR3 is TGTGCCAGCCGGGCGGGGGCTCTCGCCTACGAGCAGTACTTC. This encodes CASRAGALAYEQYF.

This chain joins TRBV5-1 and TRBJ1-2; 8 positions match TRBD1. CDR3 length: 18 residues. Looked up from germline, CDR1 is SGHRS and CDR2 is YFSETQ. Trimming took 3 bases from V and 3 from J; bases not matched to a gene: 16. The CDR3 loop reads CASSSAASDRGGDYGYTF. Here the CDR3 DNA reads TGCGCCAGCAGCTCAGCCGCTTCCGACAGGGGAGGGGACTATGGCTACACCTTC.

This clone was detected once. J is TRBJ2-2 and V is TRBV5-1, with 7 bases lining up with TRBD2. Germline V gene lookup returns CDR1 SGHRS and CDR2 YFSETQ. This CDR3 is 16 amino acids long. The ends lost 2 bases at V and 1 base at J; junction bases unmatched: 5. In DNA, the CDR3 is TGCGCCAGCAGCTTAGTGCCGGGAGGGAACACCGGGGAGCTGTTTTTT. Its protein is CASSLVPGGNTGELFF.

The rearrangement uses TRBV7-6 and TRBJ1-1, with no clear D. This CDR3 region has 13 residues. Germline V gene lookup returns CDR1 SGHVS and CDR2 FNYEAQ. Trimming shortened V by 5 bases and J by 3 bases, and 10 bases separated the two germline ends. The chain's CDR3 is CASSARRDTEAFF. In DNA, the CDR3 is TGTGCCAGCAGCGCAAGGCGGGACACTGAAGCTTTCTTT.

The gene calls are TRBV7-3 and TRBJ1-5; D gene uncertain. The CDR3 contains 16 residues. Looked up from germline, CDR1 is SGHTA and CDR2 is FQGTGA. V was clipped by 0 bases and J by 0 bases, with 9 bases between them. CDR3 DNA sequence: TGTGCCAGCAGCTTAACCTCCGGTTATAGCAATCAGCCCCAGCATTTT. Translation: CASSLTSGYSNQPQHF.

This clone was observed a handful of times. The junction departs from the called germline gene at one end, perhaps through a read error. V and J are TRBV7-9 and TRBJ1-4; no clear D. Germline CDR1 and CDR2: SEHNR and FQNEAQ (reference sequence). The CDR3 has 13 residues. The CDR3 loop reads CASSLNSGPRPVF. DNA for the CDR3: TGTGCCAGCAGCTTAAATTCCGGGCCCCGGCCCGTTTTT.

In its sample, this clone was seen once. The CDR3 sequence: CASSPPLAGGPYVEQFF. CDR3 bases: TGTGCCAGCTCACCGCCTCTAGCGGGGGGGCCTTATGTTGAGCAGTTCTTC. The rearrangement links TRBV18 to TRBJ2-1; 12 bases map to TRBD2. Germline-derived CDR1 and CDR2 are KGHSH and LQKENI. The trim removed 3 bases at V and 9 bases at J, leaving 12 bases unmatched. The CDR3 runs 17 residues.

The CDR3: CASSTHWTSGGLSYNEQFF. In nucleotides, the CDR3 is TGTGCCAGTAGCACCCACTGGACTAGCGGGGGCCTCTCCTACAATGAGCAGTTCTTC. V gene TRBV19 combines with J gene TRBJ2-1, with TRBD2 identical over 13 bases. With 6 bases clipped from V and 0 bases from J, the junction kept 11 bases outside the gene matches. The germline gives CDR1 LNHDA, CDR2 SQIVND (reference sequence). The CDR3 length is 19 residues.

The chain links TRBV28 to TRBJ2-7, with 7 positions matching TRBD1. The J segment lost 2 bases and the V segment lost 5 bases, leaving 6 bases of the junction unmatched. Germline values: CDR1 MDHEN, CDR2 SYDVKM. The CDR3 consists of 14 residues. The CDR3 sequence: CASSRQGLTYEQYF. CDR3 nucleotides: TGTGCCAGCAGTCGACAGGGCCTAACCTACGAGCAGTACTTC. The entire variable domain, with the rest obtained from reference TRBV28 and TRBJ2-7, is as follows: DVKVTQSSRYLVKRTGEKVFLECVQDMDHENMFWYRQDPGLGLRLIYFSYDVKMKEKGDIPEGYSVSREKKERFSLILESASTNQTSMYLCASSRQGLTYEQYFGPGTRLTVT.

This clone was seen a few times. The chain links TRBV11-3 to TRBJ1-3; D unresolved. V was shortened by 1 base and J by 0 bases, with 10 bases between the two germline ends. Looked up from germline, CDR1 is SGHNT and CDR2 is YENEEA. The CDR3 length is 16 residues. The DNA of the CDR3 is TGTGCCAGCAGCTTAGGACCGTCGAGCTCTGGAAACACCATATATTTT. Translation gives CASSLGPSSSGNTIYF.

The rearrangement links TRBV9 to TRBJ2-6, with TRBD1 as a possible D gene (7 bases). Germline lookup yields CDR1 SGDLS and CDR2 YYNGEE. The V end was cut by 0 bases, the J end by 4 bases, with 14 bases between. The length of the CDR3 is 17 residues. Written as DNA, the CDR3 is TGTGCCAGCAGCGTAGAGGGCAGGGGGGTCGGGGCCAACGTCCTGACTTTC. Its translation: CASSVEGRGVGANVLTF. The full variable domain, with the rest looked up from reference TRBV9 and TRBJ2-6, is DSGVTQTPKHLITATGQRVTLRCSPRSGDLSVYWYQQSLDQGLQFLIQYYNGEERAKGNILERFSAQQFPDLHSELNLSSLELGDSALYFCASSVEGRGVGANVLTFGAGSRLTVL.

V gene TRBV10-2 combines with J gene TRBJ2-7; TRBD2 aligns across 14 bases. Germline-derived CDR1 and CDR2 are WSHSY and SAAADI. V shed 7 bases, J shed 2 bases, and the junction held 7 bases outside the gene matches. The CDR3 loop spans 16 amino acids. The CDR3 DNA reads TGCGCCAGCATCGCGGGACTAGCGGGAGACGCCTACGAGCAGTACTTC. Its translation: CASIAGLAGDAYEQYF.

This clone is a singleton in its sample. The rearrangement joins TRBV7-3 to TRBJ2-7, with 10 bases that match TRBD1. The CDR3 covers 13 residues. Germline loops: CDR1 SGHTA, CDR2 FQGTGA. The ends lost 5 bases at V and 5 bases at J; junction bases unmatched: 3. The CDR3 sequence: CASSRGTGDEQYF. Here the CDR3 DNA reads TGTGCCAGCAGCCGAGGGACAGGGGACGAGCAGTACTTC.

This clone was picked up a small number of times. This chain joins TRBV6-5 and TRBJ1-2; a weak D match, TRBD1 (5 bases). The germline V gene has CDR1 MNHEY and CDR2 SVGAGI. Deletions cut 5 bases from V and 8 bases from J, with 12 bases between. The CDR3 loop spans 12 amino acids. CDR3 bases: TGTGCCAGCAGTCCTCGGACACACGGCTACACCTTC. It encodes CASSPRTHGYTF.

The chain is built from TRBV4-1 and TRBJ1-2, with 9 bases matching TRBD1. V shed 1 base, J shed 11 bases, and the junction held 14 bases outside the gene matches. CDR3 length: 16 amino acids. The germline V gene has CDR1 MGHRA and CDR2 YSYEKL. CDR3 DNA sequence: TGCGCCAGCAGCCAAGGCCCCGTAGGACAGGGGTTCGGATACACCTTC. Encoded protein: CASSQGPVGQGFGYTF.

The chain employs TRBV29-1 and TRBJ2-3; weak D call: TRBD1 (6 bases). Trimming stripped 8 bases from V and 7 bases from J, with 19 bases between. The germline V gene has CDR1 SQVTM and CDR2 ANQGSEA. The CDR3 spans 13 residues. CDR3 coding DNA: TGCAGCTCCCCCAAGGGGGTTGGGTATACGCAGTATTTT. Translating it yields CSSPKGVGYTQYF.

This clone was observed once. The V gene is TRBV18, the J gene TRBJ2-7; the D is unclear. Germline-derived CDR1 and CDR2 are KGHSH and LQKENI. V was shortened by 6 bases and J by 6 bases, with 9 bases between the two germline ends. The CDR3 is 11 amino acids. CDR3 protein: CASSKGTEQYF. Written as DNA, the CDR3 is TGTGCCAGCTCCAAGGGTACCGAGCAGTACTTC.

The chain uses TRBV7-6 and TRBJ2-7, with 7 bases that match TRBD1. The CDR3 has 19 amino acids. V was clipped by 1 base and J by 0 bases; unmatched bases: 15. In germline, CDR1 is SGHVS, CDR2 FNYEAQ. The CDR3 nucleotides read TGTGCCAGCAGCTTAGAGACAGGGCTGTACTTTCCCAACTCCTACGAGCAGTACTTC. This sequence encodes CASSLETGLYFPNSYEQYF.

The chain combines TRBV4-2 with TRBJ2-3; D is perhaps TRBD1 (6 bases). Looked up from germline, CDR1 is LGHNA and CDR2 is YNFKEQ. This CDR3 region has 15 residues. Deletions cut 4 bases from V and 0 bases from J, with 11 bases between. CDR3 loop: CASSPLGASTDTQYF. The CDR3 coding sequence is TGTGCCAGCAGCCCCCTGGGGGCGAGCACAGATACGCAGTATTTT.

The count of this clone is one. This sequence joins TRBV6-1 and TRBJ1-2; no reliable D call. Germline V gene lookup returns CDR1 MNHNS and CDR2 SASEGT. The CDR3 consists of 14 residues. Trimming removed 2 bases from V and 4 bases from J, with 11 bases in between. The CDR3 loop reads CASSERRAVYGYTF. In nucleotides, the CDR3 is TGTGCCAGCAGTGAAAGGAGGGCCGTCTATGGCTACACCTTC.

CDR3 sequence reads: CASSQGWTSGRFYNEQFF. The DNA of the CDR3 is TGTGCCAGCAGCCAAGGCTGGACTAGCGGGAGGTTTTACAATGAGCAGTTCTTC. The chain couples TRBV14 to TRBJ2-1, with 14 bases matching TRBD2. The CDR3 is 18 amino acids. The V gene's germline CDR1 is SGHDN and CDR2 FVKESK. V trimming: 1 base; J trimming: 4 bases; junction bases outside the gene matches: 6.